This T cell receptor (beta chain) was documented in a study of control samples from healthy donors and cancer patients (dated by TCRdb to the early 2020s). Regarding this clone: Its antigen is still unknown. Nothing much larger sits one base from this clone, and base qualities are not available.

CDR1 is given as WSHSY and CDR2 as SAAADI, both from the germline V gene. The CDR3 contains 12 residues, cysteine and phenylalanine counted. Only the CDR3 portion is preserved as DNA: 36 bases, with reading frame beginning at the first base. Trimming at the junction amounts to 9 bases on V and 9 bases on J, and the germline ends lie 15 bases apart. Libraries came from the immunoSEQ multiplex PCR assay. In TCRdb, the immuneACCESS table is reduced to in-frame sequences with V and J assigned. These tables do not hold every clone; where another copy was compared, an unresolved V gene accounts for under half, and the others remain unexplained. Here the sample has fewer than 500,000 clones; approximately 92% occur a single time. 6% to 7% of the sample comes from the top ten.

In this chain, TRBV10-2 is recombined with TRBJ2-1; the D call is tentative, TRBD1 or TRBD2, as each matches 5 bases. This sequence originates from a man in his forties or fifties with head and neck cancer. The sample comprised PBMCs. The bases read TGCGCCAGTACAGGCTTGAGGGGTGAGCAGTTCTTC. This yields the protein CASTGLRGEQFF.